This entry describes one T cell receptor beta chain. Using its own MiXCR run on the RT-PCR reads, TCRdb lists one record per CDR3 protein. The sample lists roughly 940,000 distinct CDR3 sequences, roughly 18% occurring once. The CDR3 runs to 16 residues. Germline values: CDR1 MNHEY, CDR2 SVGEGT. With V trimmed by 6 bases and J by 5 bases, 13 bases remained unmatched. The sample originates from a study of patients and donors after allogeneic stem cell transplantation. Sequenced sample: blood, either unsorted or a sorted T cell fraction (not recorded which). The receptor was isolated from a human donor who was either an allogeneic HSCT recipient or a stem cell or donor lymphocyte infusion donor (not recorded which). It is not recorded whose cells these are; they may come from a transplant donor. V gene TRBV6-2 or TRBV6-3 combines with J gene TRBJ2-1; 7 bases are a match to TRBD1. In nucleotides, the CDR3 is TGTGCCAGCAGACCTAGGGGGCGCGGTGGAGACAATGAGCAGTTCTTC. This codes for CASRPRGRGGDNEQFF.